The clone carrying this T cell receptor beta chain was seen once. Its antigen is currently unknown. Investigators isolated RNA and reverse transcribed it into cDNA to act as the sequencing template. TCRdb keeps only in-frame clones here, not all; method: immunoSEQ multiplex PCR. The sample comprises some 120,000 clones, 58% of which are singletons, and roughly 4.8% rests with the top ten. These data come from a study of CD8+ T cells in alopecia areata. Overall study context: Treated patients took oral tofacitinib at 5 to 10 mg twice daily. Notes on the study in general: Against the mouse data, patients shared TCRs less clearly, possibly for HLA reasons.

The source was CD4+ T cells sorted from blood, collected at week 0. The origin of this receptor is a human donor with alopecia areata.

Here the CDR3 reads CASSLSPGSQYGYTF. CDR3 bases: TGTGCCAGCAGCTTAAGTCCAGGAAGCCAATATGGCTACACCTTC. The rearrangement joins TRBV7-3 to TRBJ1-2; D is unclear. This CDR3 spans 15 amino acids. The germline V and J ends were trimmed by 1 base and 5 bases, with 14 bases remaining between them. Germline V gene data show CDR1 as SGHTA and CDR2 as FQGTGA. Combining the CDR3 with reference TRBV7-3 and TRBJ1-2 gives the whole variable domain GAGVSQTPSNKVTEKGKYVELRCDPISGHTALYWYRQSLGQGPEFLIYFQGTGAADDSGLPNDRFFAVRPEGSVSTLKIQRTERGDSAVYLCASSLSPGSQYGYTFGSGTRLTVV.